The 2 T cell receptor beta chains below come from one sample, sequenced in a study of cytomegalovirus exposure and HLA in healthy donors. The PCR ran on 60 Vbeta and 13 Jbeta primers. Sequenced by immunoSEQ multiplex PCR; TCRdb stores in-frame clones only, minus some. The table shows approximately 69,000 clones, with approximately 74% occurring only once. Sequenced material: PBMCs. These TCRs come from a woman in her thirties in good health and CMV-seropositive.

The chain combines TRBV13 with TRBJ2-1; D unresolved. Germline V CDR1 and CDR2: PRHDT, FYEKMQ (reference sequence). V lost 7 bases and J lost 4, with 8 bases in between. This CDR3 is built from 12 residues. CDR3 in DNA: TGTGCCAGCACAGACTCATACAATGAGCAGTTCTTC. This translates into CASTDSYNEQFF.

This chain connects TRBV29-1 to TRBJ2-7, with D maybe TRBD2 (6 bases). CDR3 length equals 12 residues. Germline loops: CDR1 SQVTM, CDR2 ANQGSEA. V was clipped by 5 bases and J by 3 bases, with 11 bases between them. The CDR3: CSVRRVDYEQYF. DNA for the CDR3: TGCAGCGTTCGGAGGGTAGACTACGAGCAGTACTTC.